A single sample gave rise to the 25 T cell receptor beta chains below, sequenced in a study of blood T cells in healthy people across ages (dated by TCRdb to between 2014 and 2017). Libraries were constructed by 5' RACE. A second PCR of roughly 6 to 12 cycles was performed with a sample-barcoded 5' primer and a J-beta primer mix. TCRdb redid the processing of the public reads, applying fastp at Q25 and MiXCR, and retained in-frame beta chains. Each CDR3 protein gets just one entry, which takes the most common genes and DNA from the rows behind it. The sample includes approximately 1,700,000 distinct CDR3 sequences, with roughly 43% observed a single time. Clones ranked in the top ten supply 20% to 25% of the sample. The sequencing input was blood. The receptors originated from a human donor in good health.

This clonotype was seen just once. The chain has TRBV6-2 or TRBV6-3 and TRBJ2-3; the match to TRBD2 covers 9 bases. CDR1 and CDR2 from the germline V gene are MNHEY and SVGEGT. The CDR3 is made up of 15 amino acids. The ends lost 8 bases at V and 5 bases at J; junction bases unmatched: 11. The CDR3 is CASGDLASGEDTQYF. CDR3 nucleotides: TGTGCCAGCGGTGATCTGGCTAGCGGGGAAGATACGCAGTATTTT.

With regard to this clonotype: A much larger clone lies one base from this, so it may be a read error. V gene TRBV4-3 combines with J gene TRBJ2-5; D might be TRBD2 (6 bases). V lost 3 bases and J 11 bases, leaving 16 bases between the germline ends. Germline V lookup: CDR1 LGHNA, CDR2 YSLEER. The CDR3 loop spans 13 amino acids. The CDR3 sequence is CASSQFDFGGQYF. For the CDR3, the DNA is TGCGCCAGCAGCCAGTTTGACTTTGGGGGGCAGTACTTC.

This clonotype has more than one count but fewer than ten. This chain links TRBV28 with TRBJ1-2, with a weak D call TRBD1 (5 bases). Germline CDR1 MDHEN, CDR2 SYDVKM. The CDR3 spans 11 residues. V was pared by 8 bases and J by 5 bases, with 9 bases between. CDR3 amino acids: CASRQIYGYTF. DNA of the CDR3: TGTGCCAGCCGACAGATTTATGGCTACACCTTC.

The V call is TRBV29-1, the J call TRBJ1-1, with TRBD1 matching 7 bases. The CDR3 contains 15 residues. Germline V gene sequence: CDR1 SQVTM, CDR2 ANQGSEA. The junction had 15 bases not matched to a gene; V was cut back by 2 bases and J by 9 bases. The CDR3 DNA follows: TGCAGCGTTGAACGCTCTACAGGGGAGGCGGGTAAAGCTTTCTTT. It specifies CSVERSTGEAGKAFF.

This chain's CDR3 is CATSNLAYNEQFF. CDR3 in DNA: TGTGCCACCAGCAATCTAGCCTACAATGAGCAGTTCTTC. The V call is TRBV15, the J call TRBJ2-1; D remains unclear. Germline values: CDR1 LNHNV, CDR2 YYDKDF (reference sequence). The CDR3 is 13 amino acids. V was trimmed by 4 bases and J by 2 bases, leaving 6 bases between them.

The chain employs TRBV6-6 and TRBJ2-7; 7 bases are a match to TRBD1. The CDR3 is 13 amino acids. Germline CDR1 reads MNHNY; CDR2 reads SVGAGI (reference sequence). Trimming at V came to 6 bases and at J to 2 bases, leaving 4 bases not matched to a gene. The CDR3 reads CASRDRVAYEQYF. CDR3 DNA: TGTGCCAGCAGAGACAGGGTGGCCTACGAGCAGTACTTC.

The genes are TRBV7-9 and TRBJ2-4, with TRBD1 matching over 11 bases. The J call is doubtful: the DNA matches TRBJ2-5 better. This CDR3 has 18 amino acids. Per the germline V gene, CDR1 is SEHNR and CDR2 is FQNEAQ (reference sequence). The CDR3 coding sequence is TGTGCCAGCAGCTTATCCCCCGGACAGGGGGCGCGGCAAGAGACCCAGTACTTC. Translation: CASSLSPGQGARQETQYF.

In its sample, this clonotype was seen a few times. The rearrangement links TRBV20-1 to TRBJ2-3, with 9 bases that match TRBD2. The CDR3 is 15 amino acids. The V and J ends lost 0 bases and 2 bases, in that order; junction bases with no gene match: 3. The germline CDR1 and CDR2 sequences are DFQATT and SNEGSKA (reference sequence). CDR3 region: CSARDTSGPTDTQYF. CDR3 nucleotide sequence: TGCAGTGCTAGAGATACTAGCGGGCCCACAGATACGCAGTATTTT.

The chain carries TRBV3-1 and TRBJ1-2; TRBD1 agrees at 8 bases. Trimming cost V 5 bases and J 13 bases; bases outside gene matches: 9. The CDR3 is made up of 12 amino acids. Germline CDR1 LGHDT, CDR2 YNNKEL (reference sequence). CDR3: CASSASGQASTF. For the CDR3, the DNA is TGTGCCAGCAGCGCGTCGGGACAGGCTAGCACCTTC.

V gene TRBV24-1 combines with J gene TRBJ1-2; D remains ambiguous. The germline V gene has CDR1 KGHDR and CDR2 SFDVKD. V gave up 8 bases and J gave up 6 bases, with 12 bases separating them. The CDR3 runs to 12 residues. The CDR3 sequence is CATNGPGDGYTF. CDR3 bases: TGTGCCACCAACGGACCTGGGGATGGCTACACCTTC.

The chain has TRBV6-5 and TRBJ2-5; 7 positions agree with TRBD1. The V and J ends lost 5 bases and 5 bases, in that order; junction bases with no gene match: 11. The CDR3 is 15 amino acids. Germline-derived CDR1 and CDR2 are MNHEY and SVGAGI. The CDR3 is CASSDEGGLRETQYF. DNA of the CDR3: TGTGCCAGCAGTGACGAAGGGGGCCTAAGGGAGACCCAGTACTTC.

This clonotype was seen a handful of times. The gene calls are TRBV5-1 and TRBJ2-7; D is unresolved. Trimming shortened V by 4 bases and J by 1 base, and 18 bases separated the two germline ends. The CDR3 consists of 16 residues. CDR1 is SGHRS, CDR2 YFSETQ, per germline. The CDR3 sequence: CASSISADPLSYEQYF. For the CDR3, the DNA is TGCGCCAGCAGCATAAGTGCCGACCCCCTATCCTACGAGCAGTACTTC.

The chain links TRBV6-6 to TRBJ1-1; D call uncertain. The CDR3 is made up of 11 amino acids. Germline loops: CDR1 MNHNY, CDR2 SVGAGI (reference sequence). Trimming removed 0 bases from V and 10 bases from J, with 6 bases in between. CDR3 sequence (DNA): TGTGCCAGCAGTTACTCGTATGGAGCTTTCTTT. It is translated as CASSYSYGAFF.

This rearrangement joins TRBV5-1 to TRBJ1-1; TRBD1 might be the D (6 bases). CDR3 length: 16 residues. The ends were cut back, 3 bases at V and 0 bases at J, with 15 bases in the middle. CDR1 and CDR2 (germline): SGHRS, YFSETQ. Here the CDR3 reads CASSSAPGQMNTEAFF. The CDR3 DNA is TGCGCCAGCAGCTCAGCCCCGGGACAAATGAACACTGAAGCTTTCTTT.

This clonotype has just a few counts. The CDR3 protein is CASSFGRSTDTQYF. The CDR3 coding sequence is TGCGCCAGCAGCTTTGGACGGTCCACAGATACGCAGTATTTT. V is TRBV5-1 and J is TRBJ2-3; D is ambiguous. The CDR3 extends over 14 amino acids. V was shortened by 2 bases and J by 2 bases, with 9 bases between the two germline ends. Per the germline V gene, CDR1 is SGHRS and CDR2 is YFSETQ.

The chain combines TRBV5-1 with TRBJ1-1; tentatively, D is TRBD1 (5 bases). The CDR3 is 14 amino acids. Trimming left V 2 bases short and J 7 bases short, with 15 bases between. CDR1 and CDR2 (germline): SGHRS, YFSETQ. DNA for the CDR3: TGCGCCAGCAGCTTTGACTCAGATGGGGGTGAAGCTTTCTTT. Protein sequence: CASSFDSDGGEAFF.

This clonotype was seen a few times. The CDR3 DNA follows: TGCAGTGCTTGGGACATACAGGGTCTGGGCAATCAGCCCCAGCATTTT. It translates to CSAWDIQGLGNQPQHF. This chain uses TRBV20-1 with TRBJ1-5; weak D call: TRBD1 (6 bases). The CDR3 has 16 residues. V was clipped by 5 bases and J by 2 bases, with 19 bases between them. Germline V gene data show CDR1 as DFQATT and CDR2 as SNEGSKA (reference sequence).

This chain links TRBV7-2 with TRBJ2-7; D might be TRBD2 (5 bases). Trimming pared 4 bases from V and 3 bases from J, leaving 16 bases between. Germline V CDR1 and CDR2: SGHTA, FQGNSA. This CDR3 is built from 15 residues. The CDR3 coding sequence is TGTGCCAGCAGCTCACGAGAGGGAACCTTCTACGAGCAGTACTTC. It codes for CASSSREGTFYEQYF.

In DNA form, the CDR3 reads TGTGCCAGCAGCCCCTGGGGGTCGTCAGATACGCAGTATTTT. Translated: CASSPWGSSDTQYF. This chain joins TRBV9 and TRBJ2-3, with D perhaps assigned TRBD1 or TRBD2 (5 bases each). Germline V lookup: CDR1 SGDLS, CDR2 YYNGEE. This CDR3 is built from 14 residues. V was pared by 4 bases and J by 4 bases, with 13 bases between. Supplemented by reference TRBV9 and TRBJ2-3, the full variable domain reads DSGVTQTPKHLITATGQRVTLRCSPRSGDLSVYWYQQSLDQGLQFLIQYYNGEERAKGNILERFSAQQFPDLHSELNLSSLELGDSALYFCASSPWGSSDTQYFGPGTRLTVL.

The chain joins TRBV9 to TRBJ2-5; 7 nucleotides align to TRBD1. Germline CDR1 is SGDLS and CDR2 is YYNGEE. V lost 3 bases, J lost 5 bases, and 10 bases stayed unmatched. There are 15 residues in the CDR3. For the CDR3, the DNA is TGTGCCAGCAGCGCGAATACAGGGGTTCAGGAGACCCAGTACTTC. Residues: CASSANTGVQETQYF.

The rearrangement joins TRBV29-1 to TRBJ1-1; 7 bases are a match to TRBD1. The ends lost 3 bases at V and 3 bases at J; junction bases unmatched: 4. CDR1 SQVTM and CDR2 ANQGSEA come from the germline V gene. This CDR3 is built from 13 residues. CDR3 DNA: TGCAGCGTTGACAGGGGGGGGTACACTGAAGCTTTCTTT. Translated, it gives CSVDRGGYTEAFF.

The table lists this clonotype with a few counts. The V call is TRBV20-1, the J call TRBJ1-2; D is ambiguous. In germline, CDR1 is DFQATT, CDR2 SNEGSKA (reference sequence). The CDR3 has 13 amino acids. V was trimmed by 0 bases and J by 5 bases, leaving 10 bases between them. CDR3 coding DNA: TGCAGTGCTAGAGATCGTGCCAGTTATGGCTACACCTTC. It codes for CSARDRASYGYTF.

The chain is built from TRBV4-3 and TRBJ1-2; the D gene is possibly TRBD1 (5 bases). CDR3 length: 14 amino acids. Trimming cost V 4 bases and J 2 bases, with 11 bases left between them. The germline gives CDR1 LGHNA, CDR2 YSLEER. In DNA form, the CDR3 reads TGCGCCAGCAGCCCCGGACACCTAAACTATGGCTACACCTTC. Its protein product is CASSPGHLNYGYTF.

This clonotype was observed a single time. The CDR3 sequence is CASSEAGKNEQFF. The DNA of the CDR3 is TGTGCCAGCAGTGAAGCGGGAAAAAATGAGCAGTTCTTC. The chain is built from TRBV2 and TRBJ2-1; D is unresolved. CDR1 is SNHLY, CDR2 FYNNEI, per germline. This CDR3 is built from 13 residues. V was trimmed by 0 bases and J by 7 bases, leaving 7 bases between them.

With respect to this clonotype: The conserved closing phenylalanine or tryptophan is absent in this CDR3, likely reflecting a read error. The J gene is TRBJ1-2, the V gene TRBV20-1; D is unclear. The CDR3 length is 11 residues. Trimming took 5 bases from V and 4 from J, leaving 8 bases between them. The germline CDR1 and CDR2 sequences are DFQATT and SNEGSKA (reference sequence). Here the CDR3 DNA reads TGCAGTGCTGGTTATGGCTATGGCTACACCTGC. Protein: CSAGYGYGYTC.